One and the same sample provided the 6 T cell receptor beta chains below, sequenced in a study of blood T cell repertoires in COVID-19. Method: immunoSEQ multiplex PCR; TCRdb's copy keeps in-frame clones and lacks some. The sample holds around 130,000 clones, 84% seen once. Sequencing input: PBMCs or T cells enriched from blood (not recorded which). The receptors come from a woman between 25 and 40 years old who had recovered from COVID-19.

The V and J genes are TRBV5-1 and TRBJ2-7; possible D gene TRBD2, 6 bases. The CDR3 consists of 14 residues. Trimming pared 2 bases from V and 2 bases from J, leaving 11 bases between. Per the germline V gene, CDR1 is SGHRS and CDR2 is YFSETQ. CDR3 sequence reads: CASSFGGDTYEQYF. CDR3 nucleotide sequence: TGCGCCAGCAGCTTCGGGGGAGACACCTACGAGCAGTACTTC.

The genes are TRBV24-1 and TRBJ1-1; D is possibly TRBD1 (5 bases). Germline V gene lookup returns CDR1 KGHDR and CDR2 SFDVKD. V gave up 10 bases and J gave up 1 base, with 18 bases separating them. The CDR3 is 15 amino acids. Here the CDR3 DNA reads TGTGCCACACGAAAGGCAGGGTTGAAGAACACTGAAGCTTTCTTT. It codes for CATRKAGLKNTEAFF.

About this clone: Germline is not matched at one junction end, which may reflect a read error. This chain joins TRBV30 and TRBJ2-7; no reliable D call. This CDR3 spans 11 amino acids. CDR1 and CDR2 from the germline V gene are GTSNPN and SVGIG (reference sequence). The CDR3 loop is CAWSVEAQSHF. The DNA of the CDR3 is TGTGCCTGGAGTGTTGAGGCCCAGTCGCACTTC.

CDR3 in amino acids: CASHATGTKNTEAFF. The CDR3 DNA reads TGTGCCAGCCATGCGACCGGGACAAAGAACACTGAAGCTTTCTTT. This chain connects TRBV2 to TRBJ1-1; perhaps TRBD1 as D (6 bases). V was trimmed by 8 bases and J by 1 base, leaving 17 bases between them. This CDR3 is 15 amino acids long. Germline V gives CDR1 SNHLY, CDR2 FYNNEI.

This chain connects TRBV2 to TRBJ1-5; tentatively, D is TRBD1 (6 bases). The CDR3 is 13 residues long. Per the germline V gene, CDR1 is SNHLY and CDR2 is FYNNEI. V lost 6 bases, J lost 2 bases, and 8 bases lay in between. The CDR3 loop reads CASSRQGNQPQHF. The CDR3 DNA reads as TGTGCCAGCAGCAGACAGGGCAATCAGCCCCAGCATTTT.

The chain links TRBV29-1 to TRBJ1-2; unclear D gene. The CDR3 contains 13 residues. Per germline, CDR1 SQVTM and CDR2 ANQGSEA. The V end was cut by 6 bases, the J end by 4 bases, with 15 bases between. CDR3 sequence: CSVDEDGSYGYTF. The CDR3 DNA follows: TGCAGCGTGGACGAGGACGGGAGCTATGGCTACACCTTC.